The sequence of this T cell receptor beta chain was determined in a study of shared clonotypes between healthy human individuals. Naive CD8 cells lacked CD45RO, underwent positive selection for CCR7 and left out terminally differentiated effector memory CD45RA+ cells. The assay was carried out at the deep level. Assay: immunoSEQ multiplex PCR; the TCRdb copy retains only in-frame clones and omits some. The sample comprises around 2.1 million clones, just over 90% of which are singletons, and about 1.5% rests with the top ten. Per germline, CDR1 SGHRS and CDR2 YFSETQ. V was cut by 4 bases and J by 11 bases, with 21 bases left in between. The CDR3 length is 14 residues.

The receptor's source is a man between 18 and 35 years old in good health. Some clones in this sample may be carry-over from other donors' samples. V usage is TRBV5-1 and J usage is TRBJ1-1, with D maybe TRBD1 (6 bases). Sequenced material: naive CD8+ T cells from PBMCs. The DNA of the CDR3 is TGCGCCAGCAGCCTCAGTGGACAGCCTGATGGGGCTTTCTTT. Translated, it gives CASSLSGQPDGAFF.